One and the same sample provided the 27 T cell receptor beta chains below, sequenced in a study of T-cell reconstitution after alpha-beta-depleted transplantation in children. TCRbeta library construction was performed incorporating unique molecular identifiers. TCRdb passed the PCR reads through MiXCR, listing each CDR3 protein once. The table shows about 610,000 distinct CDR3 sequences, with more than 9% occurring only once. Sequenced material: PBMCs from the stem cell graft donor, taken from the stem cell graft. The receptors stem from a human donor who donated a stem cell graft to a child with acute myeloid leukemia.

CDR3 residues: CSARRLGTDTQYF. In nucleotides, the CDR3 is TGCAGTGCTAGACGTCTAGGGACAGATACGCAGTATTTT. V and J are TRBV20-1 and TRBJ2-3; D gene ambiguous. Germline assignment: CDR1 DFQATT and CDR2 SNEGSKA (reference sequence). The V and J ends lost 2 bases and 3 bases respectively, with 9 bases between them. This CDR3 has 13 residues.

The genes are TRBV10-3 and TRBJ2-5, with 7 positions matching TRBD1. The CDR3 has 12 residues. CDR1 is ENHRY and CDR2 is SYGVKD in the germline V gene. With V trimmed by 3 bases and J by 7 bases, 2 bases remained unmatched. The CDR3 DNA reads TGTGCCATCAGTGAACAGGGGTTGACCCAGTACTTC. Amino acid sequence: CAISEQGLTQYF.

The rearrangement links TRBV7-2 to TRBJ2-2, with 16 bases identical to TRBD2. The CDR3 contains 17 residues. Germline CDR1 is SGHTA and CDR2 is FQGNSA. After removal of 10 bases from V and 1 base from J, the junction contained 6 bases not matched to a gene. CDR3 nucleotides: TGTGCCAAAGGGACTAGCGGGAGGGCCCGGAACACCGGGGAGCTGTTTTTT. Translated: CAKGTSGRARNTGELFF.

This clonotype was detected a few times. This rearrangement joins TRBV2 to TRBJ2-7; possibly TRBD2 for D (6 bases). Germline assignment: CDR1 SNHLY and CDR2 FYNNEI. The CDR3 totals 15 residues. The V and J ends lost 4 bases and 2 bases respectively, with 15 bases between them. The CDR3 spells CASSAAGGGTYEQYF. In nucleotides, the CDR3 is TGTGCCAGCAGTGCGGCCGGCGGAGGGACCTACGAGCAGTACTTC.

This clonotype came up a few times. This chain connects TRBV5-1 to TRBJ2-5; TRBD1 agrees at 9 bases. Germline V gives CDR1 SGHRS, CDR2 YFSETQ. The CDR3 is 15 residues long. Unmatched junction bases numbered 8, after V lost 2 bases and J lost 6 bases. CDR3 loop: CASSLSQGAFKTQYF. DNA for the CDR3: TGCGCCAGCAGCTTATCACAGGGGGCATTTAAGACCCAGTACTTC. Drawing the rest from reference TRBV5-1 and TRBJ2-5, the complete variable domain is KAGVTQTPRYLIKTRGQQVTLSCSPISGHRSVSWYQQTPGQGLQFLFEYFSETQRNKGNFPGRFSGRQFSNSRSEMNVSTLELGDSALYLCASSLSQGAFKTQYFGPGTRLLVL.

This chain links TRBV24-1 with TRBJ2-3; 7 nucleotides match TRBD1. This CDR3 has 15 residues. From germline, CDR1 is KGHDR and CDR2 SFDVKD. J was trimmed by 0 bases and V by 3 bases; bases with no gene match: 2. The CDR3 region is CATSDPGQSTDTQYF. The CDR3 nucleotides read TGTGCCACCAGTGATCCGGGACAGAGCACAGATACGCAGTATTTT.

This clonotype was counted only a few times. This chain uses TRBV7-9 with TRBJ2-5; TRBD2 matches at 10 bases. There are 15 residues in the CDR3. Germline V lookup: CDR1 SEHNR, CDR2 FQNEAQ (reference sequence). The J segment lost 4 bases and the V segment lost 7 bases, leaving 9 bases of the junction unmatched. CDR3: CASNPSGSTGETQYF. The DNA for the CDR3 is TGTGCCAGCAACCCTAGCGGGAGCACGGGAGAGACCCAGTACTTC. Combining the CDR3 with reference TRBV7-9 and TRBJ2-5 gives the whole variable domain DTGVSQNPRHKITKRGQNVTFRCDPISEHNRLYWYRQTLGQGPEFLTYFQNEAQLEKSRLLSDRFSAERPKGSFSTLEIQRTEQGDSAMYLCASNPSGSTGETQYFGPGTRLLVL.

This clonotype has a count of ten or more. The chain employs TRBV12-3 or TRBV12-4 and TRBJ2-2, with 7 bases aligning to TRBD2. The CDR3 covers 14 residues. The CDR3 DNA follows: TGTGTGAACGGGCTAGCGGCAAACACCGGGGAGCTGTTTTTT. This gives the protein CVNGLAANTGELFF.

This clonotype showed up just a few times. The CDR3 sequence is CASSPPPGQGENTEAFF. The CDR3 coding sequence is TGTGCCAGCAGCCCCCCCCCAGGACAGGGGGAGAACACTGAAGCTTTCTTT. This rearrangement joins TRBV4-2 to TRBJ1-1; 10 bases are shared with TRBD1. Trimming took 4 bases from V and 1 from J; bases not matched to a gene: 9. This CDR3 comprises 17 residues. Germline V gives CDR1 LGHNA, CDR2 YNFKEQ.

This clonotype was detected many times. CDR3: CASSAGQGSSYEQYF. The CDR3 nucleotides are TGTGCCAGCAGCGCAGGACAGGGGAGCTCCTACGAGCAGTACTTC. The chain has TRBV9 and TRBJ2-7; 9 bases map to TRBD1. CDR1 is SGDLS, CDR2 YYNGEE, per germline. J gave up 0 bases and V 3 bases, and 4 bases lay outside the gene matches. The CDR3 is made up of 15 amino acids. Drawing the rest from reference TRBV9 and TRBJ2-7, the complete variable domain is DSGVTQTPKHLITATGQRVTLRCSPRSGDLSVYWYQQSLDQGLQFLIQYYNGEERAKGNILERFSAQQFPDLHSELNLSSLELGDSALYFCASSAGQGSSYEQYFGPGTRLTVT.

This clonotype was counted many times. The genes are TRBV27 and TRBJ2-7; D possibly corresponds to TRBD1 (5 bases). V shed 9 bases and J shed 3 bases, with 12 bases lying between them. The CDR3 extends over 12 amino acids. Per germline, CDR1 MNHEY and CDR2 SMNVEV (reference sequence). CDR3 amino acids: CARKGSHYEQYF. Written as DNA, the CDR3 is TGTGCCAGGAAGGGGTCCCACTACGAGCAGTACTTC.

The genes are TRBV29-1 and TRBJ1-2, with 8 bases that match TRBD1. From germline, CDR1 is SQVTM and CDR2 ANQGSEA. V lost 6 bases and J lost 4; bases outside the gene matches: 1. This CDR3 is 11 amino acids long. The CDR3 DNA is TGCAGCGTCGGGACAGGCTATGGCTACACCTTC. Protein product: CSVGTGYGYTF.

This clonotype was recorded many times. The J gene is TRBJ2-7, the V gene TRBV6-9, with D perhaps matching TRBD1 (5 bases). Trimming cost V 6 bases and J 7 bases, with 10 bases left between them. The germline gives CDR1 MNHGY, CDR2 SVAAGI. The CDR3 consists of 11 residues. CDR3 amino acids: CASSHRKEQYF. The DNA for the CDR3 is TGTGCCAGCAGCCACAGGAAGGAGCAGTACTTC.

The rearrangement uses TRBV20-1 and TRBJ2-5, with 8 bases that match TRBD1. This CDR3 contains 14 residues. V was pared by 3 bases and J by 2 bases, with 5 bases of the junction left unmatched. Germline V CDR1 and CDR2: DFQATT, SNEGSKA (reference sequence). The CDR3 region is CSARRDRRQETQYF. CDR3 coding DNA: TGCAGTGCTAGGAGGGACAGGCGTCAAGAGACCCAGTACTTC.

The sample holds a few counts of this clonotype. This rearrangement joins TRBV5-1 to TRBJ2-1, with 13 bases fitting TRBD2. V dropped 4 bases and J dropped 6; count of bases not matched to a gene: 7. CDR3 size: 16 residues. Germline-derived CDR1 and CDR2 are SGHRS and YFSETQ. For the CDR3, the DNA is TGCGCCAGCAGCGGCTGGACTAGCGGGAGTAGCAATGAGCAGTTCTTC. Amino acids: CASSGWTSGSSNEQFF.

This rearrangement joins TRBV12-3 or TRBV12-4 to TRBJ2-1; 7 bases are shared with TRBD2. The CDR3 consists of 12 residues. The V gene end was trimmed by 7 bases and the J gene end by 6 bases; junction bases not matched to a gene: 3. Here the CDR3 reads CASIGGSNEQFF. CDR3 nucleotide sequence: TGTGCCAGCATCGGGGGGAGCAATGAGCAGTTCTTC.

The chain combines TRBV20-1 with TRBJ2-7, with 11 bases that match TRBD2. The V gene end was trimmed by 2 bases and the J gene end by 5 bases; junction bases not matched to a gene: 8. CDR1 and CDR2 (germline): DFQATT, SNEGSKA (reference sequence). This CDR3 spans 15 amino acids. For the CDR3, the DNA is TGCAGTGCTAGACTTTCACTAGCGGGAGTCCACGAGCAGTACTTC. This codes for CSARLSLAGVHEQYF.

This clonotype was found a few times. The V call is TRBV5-1, the J call TRBJ1-2; TRBD1 matches at 9 bases. The CDR3 spans 13 residues. V trimming: 6 bases; J trimming: 6 bases; junction bases outside the gene matches: 6. Germline V lookup: CDR1 SGHRS, CDR2 YFSETQ. The CDR3 spells CASTQTGGNGYTF. CDR3 sequence (DNA): TGCGCCAGCACTCAGACAGGGGGGAATGGCTACACCTTC.

The genes are TRBV12-3 or TRBV12-4 and TRBJ1-3; D is unclear. Trimming shortened V by 6 bases and J by 0 bases, and 12 bases separated the two germline ends. This CDR3 is built from 15 residues. The chain's CDR3 is CASRSDGFSGNTIYF. CDR3 DNA: TGTGCCAGCAGGTCTGACGGTTTCTCTGGAAACACCATATATTTT.

With respect to this clonotype: A junction end diverges from the germline sequence, so it may reflect a read error. V usage is TRBV29-1 and J usage is TRBJ2-5, with D possibly being TRBD2 (5 bases). The CDR3 is 12 residues long. The germline V gene encodes CDR1 SQVTM and CDR2 ANQGSEA. CDR3: CSVEEGWETQCF. In DNA form, the CDR3 reads TGCAGCGTTGAAGAGGGCTGGGAGACCCAGTGCTTC.

The genes are TRBV24-1 and TRBJ2-2; D perhaps matches TRBD1 (5 bases). Trimming left V 3 bases short and J 6 bases short, with 10 bases between. There are 14 residues in the CDR3. From germline, CDR1 is KGHDR and CDR2 SFDVKD. DNA for the CDR3: TGTGCCACCAGTGATCGACAGATTTCCGGGGAGCTGTTTTTT. Amino acids: CATSDRQISGELFF.

Comment on this clonotype: Given the absence of the conserved phenylalanine or tryptophan at the CDR3 end, a read error is likely. The genes are TRBV7-2 and TRBJ1-2; D is perhaps TRBD1 (6 bases). CDR1 SGHTA and CDR2 FQGNSA come from the germline V gene. Trimming pared 4 bases from V and 4 bases from J, leaving 16 bases between. The CDR3 covers 15 residues. Written as DNA, the CDR3 is TGTGCCAGCAGCTGGGACCTAGGGGGTGGCTATGGCTACACCTAC. This encodes CASSWDLGGGYGYTY.

This clonotype was recorded a few times. The rearrangement joins TRBV29-1 to TRBJ1-2, with 7 bases aligning to TRBD1. V lost 7 bases and J lost 8; bases outside the gene matches: 7. The CDR3 runs 11 residues. The germline gives CDR1 SQVTM, CDR2 ANQGSEA. For the CDR3, the DNA is TGCAGCGACAGGGGCATGGGGGGCTACACCTTC. It is translated as CSDRGMGGYTF.

This clonotype was observed many times. The CDR3 nucleotides read TGTGCCAGCACCTACGACCTGGGTGGGTATGGCTACACCTTC. Encoded protein: CASTYDLGGYGYTF. This chain uses TRBV6-1 with TRBJ1-2; D remains ambiguous. The CDR3 consists of 14 residues. Trimming took 7 bases from V and 5 from J, leaving 17 bases between them. Germline loops: CDR1 MNHNS, CDR2 SASEGT.

This clonotype was found many times. The chain uses TRBV13 and TRBJ1-5; the D is unclear. The CDR3 is 13 residues long. Germline CDR1 is PRHDT and CDR2 is FYEKMQ (reference sequence). With 4 bases removed from V and 3 bases from J, the gap between germline ends came to 7 bases. CDR3 DNA sequence: TGTGCCAGCAGCTGGGGTCTCAATCAGCCCCAGCATTTT. Its translation: CASSWGLNQPQHF.

The genes are TRBV6-5 and TRBJ2-7; tentatively, D is TRBD2 (6 bases). V lost 0 bases and J 1 base, leaving 10 bases between the germline ends. This CDR3 is built from 15 residues. Germline V gives CDR1 MNHEY, CDR2 SVGAGI. Here the CDR3 DNA reads TGTGCCAGCAGTTACTCGCCTGGGAGGTCCTACGAGCAGTACTTC. The encoded protein is CASSYSPGRSYEQYF.

This clonotype was seen ten or more times. The V call is TRBV19, the J call TRBJ2-1; D is ambiguous. Germline V lookup: CDR1 LNHDA, CDR2 SQIVND (reference sequence). Trimming removed 3 bases from V and 7 bases from J, with 10 bases in between. The CDR3 runs 13 residues. DNA of the CDR3: TGTGCCAGTAGTATCGACATTACGAATGAGCAGTTCTTC. Protein sequence: CASSIDITNEQFF.